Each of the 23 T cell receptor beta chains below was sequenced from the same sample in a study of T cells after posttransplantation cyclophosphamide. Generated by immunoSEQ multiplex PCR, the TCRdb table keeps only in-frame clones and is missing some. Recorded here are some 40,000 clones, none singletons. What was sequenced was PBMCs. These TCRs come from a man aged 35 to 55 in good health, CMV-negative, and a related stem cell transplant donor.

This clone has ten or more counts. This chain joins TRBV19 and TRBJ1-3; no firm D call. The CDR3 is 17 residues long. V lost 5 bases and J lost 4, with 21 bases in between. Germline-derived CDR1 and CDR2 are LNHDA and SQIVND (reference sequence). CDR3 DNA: TGTGCCAGTAGTTCTCCCCCCTTTTCCGGGGTCGGAAACACCATATATTTT. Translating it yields CASSSPPFSGVGNTIYF.

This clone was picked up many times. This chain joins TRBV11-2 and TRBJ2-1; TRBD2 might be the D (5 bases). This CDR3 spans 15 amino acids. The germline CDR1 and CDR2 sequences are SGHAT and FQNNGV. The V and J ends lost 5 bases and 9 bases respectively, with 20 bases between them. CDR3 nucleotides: TGTGCCAGCAGCCCCCCAGGACTGGGCTCGGGTGAGCAGTTCTTC. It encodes CASSPPGLGSGEQFF.

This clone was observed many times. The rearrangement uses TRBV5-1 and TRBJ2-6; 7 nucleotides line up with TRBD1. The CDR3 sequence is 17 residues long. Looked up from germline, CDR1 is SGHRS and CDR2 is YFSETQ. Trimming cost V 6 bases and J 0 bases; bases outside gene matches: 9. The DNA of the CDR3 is TGCGCCAGCACTCGGACAGGTTCTAGCTCTGGGGCCAACGTCCTGACTTTC. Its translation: CASTRTGSSSGANVLTF.

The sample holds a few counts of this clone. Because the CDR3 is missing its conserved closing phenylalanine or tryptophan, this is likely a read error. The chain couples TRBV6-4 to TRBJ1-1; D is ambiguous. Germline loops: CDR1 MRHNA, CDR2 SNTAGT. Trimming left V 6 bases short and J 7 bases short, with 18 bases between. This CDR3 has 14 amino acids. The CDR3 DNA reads TGTGCCAGCAGGAGATTCGATGGTGGGAGTGAAGCTTTCTCT. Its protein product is CASRRFDGGSEAFS.

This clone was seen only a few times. CDR3 residues: CASRGPNEKLFF. The CDR3 DNA reads as TGTGCCAGCAGGGGGCCTAATGAAAAACTGTTTTTT. V usage is TRBV25-1 and J usage is TRBJ1-4; the D gene is possibly TRBD1 (5 bases). V dropped 6 bases and J dropped 3 bases, with 5 bases sitting between them. The CDR3 is made up of 12 amino acids. Germline V gene lookup returns CDR1 MGHDK and CDR2 SYGVNS.

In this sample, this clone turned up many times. As DNA, the CDR3 is TGTGCCAGCAGCCAACAGGGGGCAATGGGTGAAAAACTGTTTTTT. Translating gives CASSQQGAMGEKLFF. The chain has TRBV7-9 and TRBJ1-4; TRBD1 aligns across 9 bases. Germline V lookup: CDR1 SEHNR, CDR2 FQNEAQ (reference sequence). The J segment lost 7 bases and the V segment lost 5 bases, leaving 8 bases of the junction unmatched. The CDR3 spans 15 residues.

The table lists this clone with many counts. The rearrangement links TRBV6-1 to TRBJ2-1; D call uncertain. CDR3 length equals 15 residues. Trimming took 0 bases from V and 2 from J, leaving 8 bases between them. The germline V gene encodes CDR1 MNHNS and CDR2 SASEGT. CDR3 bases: TGTGCCAGCAGTGAAGCTGACAATACCTACAATGAGCAGTTCTTC. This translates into CASSEADNTYNEQFF.

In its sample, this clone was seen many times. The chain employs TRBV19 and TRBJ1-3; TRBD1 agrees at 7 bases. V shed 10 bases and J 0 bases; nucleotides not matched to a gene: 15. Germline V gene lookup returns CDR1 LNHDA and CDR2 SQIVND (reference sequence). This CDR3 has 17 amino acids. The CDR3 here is CATGQSRLPFSGNTIYF. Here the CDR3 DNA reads TGTGCCACGGGACAGTCTCGATTACCTTTCTCTGGAAACACCATATATTTT.

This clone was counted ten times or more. CDR3: CATRGGTQPQHF. The CDR3 DNA sequence: TGTGCCACCCGGGGAGGGACTCAGCCCCAGCATTTT. The chain uses TRBV2 and TRBJ1-5; TRBD1 is a possible D gene (5 bases). Germline V gives CDR1 SNHLY, CDR2 FYNNEI. There are 12 residues in the CDR3. Trimming shortened V by 10 bases and J by 6 bases, and 13 bases separated the two germline ends.

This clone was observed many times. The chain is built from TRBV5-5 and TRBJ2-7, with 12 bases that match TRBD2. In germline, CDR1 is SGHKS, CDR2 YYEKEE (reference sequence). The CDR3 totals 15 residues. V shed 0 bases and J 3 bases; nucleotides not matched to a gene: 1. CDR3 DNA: TGTGCCAGCAGCTTGGCGACTAGCGGGGGCTACGAGCAGTACTTC. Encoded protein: CASSLATSGGYEQYF.

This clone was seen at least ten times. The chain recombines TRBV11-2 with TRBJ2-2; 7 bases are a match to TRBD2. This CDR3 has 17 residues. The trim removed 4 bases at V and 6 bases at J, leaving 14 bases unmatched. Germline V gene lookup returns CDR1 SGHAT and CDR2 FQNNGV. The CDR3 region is CASSSPPGREWSGELFF. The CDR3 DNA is TGTGCCAGCAGCTCCCCACCGGGGCGGGAGTGGTCCGGGGAGCTGTTTTTT.

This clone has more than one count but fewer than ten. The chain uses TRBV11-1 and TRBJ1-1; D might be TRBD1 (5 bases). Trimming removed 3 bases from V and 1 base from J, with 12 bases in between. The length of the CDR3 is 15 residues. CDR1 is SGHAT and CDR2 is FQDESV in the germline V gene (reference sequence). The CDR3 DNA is TGTGCCAGCAGCTTTTCCCCGACAGCGAACACTGAAGCTTTCTTT. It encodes CASSFSPTANTEAFF.

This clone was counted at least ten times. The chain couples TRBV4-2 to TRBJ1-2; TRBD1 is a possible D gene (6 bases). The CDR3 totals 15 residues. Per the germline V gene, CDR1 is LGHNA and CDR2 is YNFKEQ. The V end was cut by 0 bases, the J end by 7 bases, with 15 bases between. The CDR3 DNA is TGTGCCAGCAGCCAAGAGGGACATTCCTACACTGGCTACACCTTC. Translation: CASSQEGHSYTGYTF.

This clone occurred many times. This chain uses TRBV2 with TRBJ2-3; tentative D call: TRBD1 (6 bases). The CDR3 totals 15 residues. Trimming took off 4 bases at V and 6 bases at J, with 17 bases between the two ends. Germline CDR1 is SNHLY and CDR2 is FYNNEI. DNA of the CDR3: TGTGCCAGCAGTGTAGACCAACCCCAGGGGGATACGCAGTATTTT. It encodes CASSVDQPQGDTQYF.

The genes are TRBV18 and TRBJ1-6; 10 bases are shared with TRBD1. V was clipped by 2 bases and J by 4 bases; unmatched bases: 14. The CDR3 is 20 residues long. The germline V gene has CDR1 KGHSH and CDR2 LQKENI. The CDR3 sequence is CASSPLGTGVLSSYNSPLHF. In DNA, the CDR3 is TGTGCCAGCTCACCATTGGGGACAGGGGTTTTGTCCTCATATAATTCACCCCTCCACTTT.

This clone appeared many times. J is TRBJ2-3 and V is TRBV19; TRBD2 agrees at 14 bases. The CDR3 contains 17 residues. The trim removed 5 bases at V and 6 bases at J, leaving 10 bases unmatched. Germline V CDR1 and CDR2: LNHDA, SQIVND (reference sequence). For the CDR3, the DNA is TGTGCCAGTAGTCCACAAAGACTAGCGGGGGGGCGGGATACGCAGTATTTT. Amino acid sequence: CASSPQRLAGGRDTQYF. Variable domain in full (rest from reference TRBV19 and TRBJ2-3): DGGITQSPKYLFRKEGQNVTLSCEQNLNHDAMYWYRQDPGQGLRLIYYSQIVNDFQKGDIAEGYSVSREKKESFPLTVTSAQKNPTAFYLCASSPQRLAGGRDTQYFGPGTRLTVL.

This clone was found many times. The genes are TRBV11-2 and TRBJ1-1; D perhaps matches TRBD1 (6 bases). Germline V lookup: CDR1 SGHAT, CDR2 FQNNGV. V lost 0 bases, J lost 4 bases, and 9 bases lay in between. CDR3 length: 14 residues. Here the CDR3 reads CASSLDGGRTEAFF. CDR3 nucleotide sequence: TGTGCCAGCAGCTTAGATGGGGGCCGCACTGAAGCTTTCTTT.

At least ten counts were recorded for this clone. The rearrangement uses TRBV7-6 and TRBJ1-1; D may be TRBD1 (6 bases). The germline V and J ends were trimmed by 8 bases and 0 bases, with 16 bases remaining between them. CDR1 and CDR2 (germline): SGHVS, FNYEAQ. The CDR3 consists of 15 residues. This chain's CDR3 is CASSGQGQMNTEAFF. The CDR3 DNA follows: TGTGCCAGCTCGGGCCAAGGACAGATGAACACTGAAGCTTTCTTT.

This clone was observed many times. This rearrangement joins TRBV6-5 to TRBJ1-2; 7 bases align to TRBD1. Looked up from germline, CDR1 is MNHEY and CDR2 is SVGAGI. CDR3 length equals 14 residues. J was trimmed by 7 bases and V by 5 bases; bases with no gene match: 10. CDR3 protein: CASSQQGLSSGYTF. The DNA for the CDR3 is TGTGCCAGCAGTCAACAGGGGTTGTCGAGTGGCTACACCTTC.

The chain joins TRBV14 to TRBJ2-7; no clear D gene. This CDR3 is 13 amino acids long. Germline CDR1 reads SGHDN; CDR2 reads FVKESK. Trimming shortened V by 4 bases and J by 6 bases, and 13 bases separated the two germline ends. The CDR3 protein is CASSLMTEGEQYV. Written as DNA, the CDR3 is TGTGCCAGCAGCCTTATGACTGAAGGCGAGCAGTACGTC.

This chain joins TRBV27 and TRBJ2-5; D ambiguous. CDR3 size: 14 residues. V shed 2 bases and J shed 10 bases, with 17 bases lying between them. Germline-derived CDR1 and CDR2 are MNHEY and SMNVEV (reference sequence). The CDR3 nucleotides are TGTGCCAGCAGTTTACTCCCCGGTCAGGTGATCCAGTACTTC. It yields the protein CASSLLPGQVIQYF.

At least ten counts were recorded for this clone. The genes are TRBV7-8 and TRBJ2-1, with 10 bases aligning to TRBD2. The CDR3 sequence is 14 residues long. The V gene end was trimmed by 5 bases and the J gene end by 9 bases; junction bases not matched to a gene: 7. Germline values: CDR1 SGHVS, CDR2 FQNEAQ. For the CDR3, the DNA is TGTGCCAGCAGCAGCCTAGCGGGAGCTCTTGAGCAGTTCTTC. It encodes CASSSLAGALEQFF.

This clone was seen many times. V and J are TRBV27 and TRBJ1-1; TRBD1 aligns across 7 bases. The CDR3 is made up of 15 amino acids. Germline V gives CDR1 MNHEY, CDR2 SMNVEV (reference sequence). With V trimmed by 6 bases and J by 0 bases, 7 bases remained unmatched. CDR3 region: CASSPGGTMNTEAFF. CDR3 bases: TGTGCCAGCAGCCCAGGGGGGACAATGAACACTGAAGCTTTCTTT.